This is a list of T cell receptor beta chains from one sample in a study of blood T cell repertoires in COVID-19. Produced via immunoSEQ multiplex PCR; TCRdb's table is partial and in-frame only. Of roughly 430,000 clones in the sample, nearly 90% are singletons; the top ten hold 2% to 2.5%. Source material: PBMCs or T cells enriched from blood (not recorded which). The receptors were sampled from a woman between 35 and 50 years old with acute COVID-19. The CDR3 runs from the conserved cysteine through the conserved F or W. A D gene is named only where the DNA matches it firmly. Size is stated for part of the rows, as once, few or many counts, or as a class when the clone is expanded.

CDR3 protein	CDR3 DNA	V gene	D gene	J gene	clone size
CASSFKGVTDTQYF	TGTGCCAGCAGCTTTAAAGGGGTAACAGATACGCAGTATTTT	TRBV5-5	.	TRBJ2-3	.
CSVEQGLGNEQFF	TGCAGCGTTGAACAAGGACTAGGAAATGAGCAGTTCTTC	TRBV29-1	TRBD2	TRBJ2-1	.
CASSLEGYGADTQYF	TGCGCCAGCAGCTTGGAGGGCTACGGGGCAGATACGCAGTATTTT	TRBV5-1	.	TRBJ2-3	.
CASRLDSGCNEKLFF	TGTGCAAGTCGCTTGGACAGTGGGTGTAATGAAAAACTGTTTTTT	TRBV12-2	.	TRBJ1-4	once
CATREGLALNEQFF	TGTGCCACCCGCGAGGGACTAGCCCTCAATGAGCAGTTCTTC	TRBV15	TRBD2	TRBJ2-1	.
CSVALQGLVTDTQYF	TGCAGCGTTGCATTACAGGGGTTAGTCACAGATACGCAGTATTTT	TRBV29-1	TRBD1	TRBJ2-3	.
CASSLGVTGLNTEAFF	TGCGCCAGCAGCTTGGGGGTGACAGGGTTGAACACTGAAGCTTTCTTT	TRBV5-1	TRBD1	TRBJ1-1	.
CASSSYGGNTGELFF	TGCGCCAGCAGCTCTTACGGGGGGAACACCGGGGAGCTGTTTTTT	TRBV5-1	.	TRBJ2-2	once
CASSYGHLDGTEAFF	TGTGCCAGCAGCTACGGACATCTCGACGGCACTGAAGCTTTCTTT	TRBV3-1/TRBV3-2	.	TRBJ1-1	.
CASSIMGVSPGQGPYGYTF	TGTGCCAGTAGTATTATGGGAGTAAGTCCGGGACAGGGCCCCTATGGCTACACCTTC	TRBV19	TRBD1	TRBJ1-2	.
CASGYGVGSSYEQYF	TGTGCCAGCGGGTATGGCGTCGGGAGCTCCTACGAGCAGTACTTC	TRBV2	.	TRBJ2-7	.
CASSFGTGATGELFF	TGTGCCAGCAGCTTCGGGACAGGAGCCACCGGGGAGCTGTTTTTT	TRBV11-3	TRBD1	TRBJ2-2	.
CAWSVRDRGNYGYTF	TGTGCCTGGAGTGTACGGGACAGGGGAAACTATGGCTACACCTTC	TRBV30	TRBD1	TRBJ1-2	.
CASGRHYGYTF	TGTGCCAGCGGGAGACACTATGGCTACACCTTC	TRBV12-3/TRBV12-4	.	TRBJ1-2	.
CASSPTGSAYNEQFF	TGTGCCAGCTCACCAACAGGATCTGCCTACAATGAGCAGTTCTTC	TRBV18	.	TRBJ2-1	.
CASSFEQALLEQYF	TGTGCCAGCAGCTTCGAACAGGCTCTACTCGAGCAGTACTTC	TRBV5-6	.	TRBJ2-7	once
CAWSRGGSTYEQYF	TGTGCCTGGAGTAGGGGGGGGTCAACCTACGAGCAGTACTTC	TRBV30	.	TRBJ2-7	.
CASRRAGDRTDTQYF	TGTGCCAGCAGGCGAGCGGGGGACCGCACAGATACGCAGTATTTT	TRBV6-5	TRBD2	TRBJ2-3	.
CASSANYQGTTEAFF	TGTGCCAGCTCAGCCAACTACCAGGGGACCACTGAAGCTTTCTTT	TRBV18	.	TRBJ1-1	.
CASSSSRTGSTEAFF	TGTGCCAGCAGTTCGTCTCGGACAGGTAGCACTGAAGCTTTCTTT	TRBV27	TRBD1	TRBJ1-1	.
CAAWSGKNSGANVLTF	TGTGCCGCCTGGTCAGGAAAAAACTCTGGGGCCAACGTCCTGACTTTC	TRBV27	.	TRBJ2-6	.
CASSPPGYEQYF	TGTGCCAGCAGCCCGCCAGGCTACGAGCAGTACTTC	TRBV11-2	.	TRBJ2-7	.
CASTQGGTQYF	TGTGCCAGCACCCAGGGTGGCACGCAGTATTTT	TRBV27	.	TRBJ2-3	few
CSVTWGRLDEQFF	TGCAGCGTGACTTGGGGGAGGTTGGATGAGCAGTTCTTC	TRBV29-1	.	TRBJ2-1	.
CASSIRWGDPLGGYTF	TGTGCCAGCTCAATTCGGTGGGGGGACCCCCTCGGGGGCTACACCTTC	TRBV27	.	TRBJ1-2	.
CASRDSSSGANVLTF	TGTGCCAGCAGGGACAGCTCATCTGGGGCCAACGTCCTGACTTTC	TRBV2	.	TRBJ2-6	.
CASSDPGQGSDTQYF	TGTGCCAGCAGTGACCCGGGACAGGGGTCAGATACGCAGTATTTT	TRBV2	TRBD1	TRBJ2-3	.
CASSFAGGESSPLHF	TGCGCCAGCAGCTTTGCCGGTGGGGAGAGTTCACCCCTCCACTTT	TRBV5-1	.	TRBJ1-6	.
CASSHRGSGGYTF	TGTGCCAGCTCACATAGGGGTTCAGGCGGCTACACCTTC	TRBV18	.	TRBJ1-2	.
CASSLNGLARDTQYF	TGTGCCAGCAGCTTGAATGGACTGGCCAGGGATACGCAGTATTTT	TRBV9	.	TRBJ2-3	many
CASSRRRGSIEKLFF	TGTGCCAGCAGTCGAAGGCGGGGTTCTATTGAAAAACTGTTTTTT	TRBV25-1	.	TRBJ1-4	.
CASSPQTGSYEQYF	TGCGCCAGCAGCCCACAGACAGGGTCCTACGAGCAGTACTTC	TRBV5-1	TRBD1	TRBJ2-7	.
CASRRGAGATEAFF	TGTGCCAGCAGGAGAGGGGCAGGGGCCACTGAAGCTTTCTTT	TRBV6-5	.	TRBJ1-1	.
CASSRGRNTEAFF	TGTGCCAGCAGTCGAGGTCGCAACACTGAAGCTTTCTTT	TRBV27	.	TRBJ1-1	.
CASSMRGSQETQYF	TGTGCCAGTAGTATGCGGGGCTCACAAGAGACCCAGTACTTC	TRBV19	.	TRBJ2-5	.
CASSLVPPGQGYGEQFF	TGTGCCAGCAGCTTGGTCCCTCCAGGACAGGGGTACGGGGAGCAGTTCTTC	TRBV5-4	TRBD1	TRBJ2-1	.
CSVLLSTDTQYF	TGCAGCGTTCTCCTATCCACAGATACGCAGTATTTT	TRBV29-1	.	TRBJ2-3	.
CASRETGRDTQYF	TGTGCCAGCAGGGAGACAGGAAGAGATACGCAGTATTTT	TRBV5-6	.	TRBJ2-3	few
CASSRTGDNSPLHF	TGTGCCAGCAGCAGAACAGGGGATAATTCACCCCTCCACTTT	TRBV7-8	TRBD1	TRBJ1-6	.
CASSYGQGVSTEAFF	TGTGCCAGCAGTTACGGACAGGGGGTTAGCACTGAAGCTTTCTTT	TRBV6-5	TRBD1	TRBJ1-1	.
CATSDARLQPYNEQFF	TGTGCCACCAGTGACGCCCGACTACAACCCTACAATGAGCAGTTCTTC	TRBV24-1	.	TRBJ2-1	.
CASSIFASGTPYQPQHF	TGTGCCAGCAGCATTTTCGCGTCCGGGACACCTTATCAGCCCCAGCATTTT	TRBV2	.	TRBJ1-5	.
CASSESGGNRGPWFF	TGTGCCAGCAGTGAATCGGGGGGCAACAGGGGGCCATGGTTCTTC	TRBV25-1	TRBD1	TRBJ2-1	once
CASRSTAGYSTDTQYF	TGTGCCAGCAGGTCTACAGCGGGGTATAGCACAGATACGCAGTATTTT	TRBV7-9	TRBD2	TRBJ2-3	.